The 29 T cell receptor beta chains in this list originate from one sample, sequenced in a study of blood T cell repertoires in COVID-19. Measured with immunoSEQ multiplex PCR; TCRdb has only the in-frame clones, and not every one. The profile covers 250,000 to 300,000 clones, with approximately 90% appearing a single time and 5.5% to 8% taken by the ten largest. Material: peripheral blood. Every receptor here comes from a woman aged 50 to 60 with COVID-19, enrolled during active disease.

On this clone: The same CDR3 is also encoded by other DNA sequences in this sample. This chain uses TRBV6-5 with TRBJ1-6, with a tentative D call TRBD1 (6 bases). The CDR3 runs to 15 residues. Trimming cost V 0 bases and J 10 bases, with 13 bases left between them. Germline V gene data show CDR1 as MNHEY and CDR2 as SVGAGI. As DNA, the CDR3 is TGTGCCAGCAGTTACTCGGGGCAGGGGAGCTCACCCCTCCACTTT. Translation: CASSYSGQGSSPLHF.

This clone was picked up one time. The CDR3 DNA reads as TGTGCCAGCAGTTTTCTGCTGAACCTTAGTGGCTACACCTTC. Translating it yields CASSFLLNLSGYTF. The chain employs TRBV27 and TRBJ1-2; D unresolved. This CDR3 spans 14 amino acids. Trimming pared 3 bases from V and 7 bases from J, leaving 15 bases between. Germline-derived CDR1 and CDR2 are MNHEY and SMNVEV (reference sequence).

The chain has TRBV19 and TRBJ2-3; D might be TRBD1 (6 bases). This CDR3 is 14 amino acids long. Per germline, CDR1 LNHDA and CDR2 SQIVND (reference sequence). Between the trimmed V and J ends, which lost 7 bases and 2 bases, there was a span of 13 bases. Written as DNA, the CDR3 is TGTGCCAGTACACCGACAGGTCTCACAGATACGCAGTATTTT. Translating it yields CASTPTGLTDTQYF.

CDR3 DNA sequence: TGTGCCAGCAGTTTGGGGCAGGGAACTTCCTATGGCTACACCTTC. Its protein is CASSLGQGTSYGYTF. The chain has TRBV27 and TRBJ1-2, with D maybe TRBD1 (5 bases). From germline, CDR1 is MNHEY and CDR2 SMNVEV (reference sequence). This CDR3 region has 15 residues. V was cut by 3 bases and J by 4 bases, with 15 bases left in between.

The chain combines TRBV30 with TRBJ1-1; D is ambiguous. CDR3 length: 13 residues. V lost 3 bases to trimming and J lost 3 bases, with 11 bases between them. The germline CDR1 and CDR2 sequences are GTSNPN and SVGIG (reference sequence). In DNA form, the CDR3 reads TGTGCCTGGAGCTTAGAGTTTTACACTGAAGCTTTCTTT. Its protein is CAWSLEFYTEAFF. Together with reference TRBV30 and TRBJ1-1, the CDR3 gives the full variable domain: SQTIHQWPATLVQPVGSPLSLECTVEGTSNPNLYWYRQAAGRGLQLLFYSVGIGQISSEVPQNLSASRPQDRQFILSSKKLLLSDSGFYLCAWSLEFYTEAFFGQGTRLTVV.

This chain uses TRBV7-9 with TRBJ1-5; D ambiguous. The germline CDR1 and CDR2 sequences are SEHNR and FQNEAQ (reference sequence). V gave up 3 bases and J gave up 1 base, with 4 bases separating them. The CDR3 is 13 residues long. In nucleotides, the CDR3 is TGTGCCAGCAGCTTGGAGAGCAATCAGCCCCAGCATTTT. Translation: CASSLESNQPQHF.

The chain links TRBV24-1 to TRBJ2-1; 9 bases match TRBD1. The V gene's germline CDR1 is KGHDR and CDR2 SFDVKD. This CDR3 comprises 17 residues. With V trimmed by 3 bases and J by 9 bases, 14 bases remained unmatched. The CDR3, as DNA: TGTGCCACCAGTGATACCGGGACAGGGAATTTCAAGGGTGAGCAGTTCTTC. Translated: CATSDTGTGNFKGEQFF.

V is TRBV6-5 and J is TRBJ1-2; D might be TRBD1 (6 bases). Trimming took 0 bases from V and 7 from J, leaving 15 bases between them. Germline lookup yields CDR1 MNHEY and CDR2 SVGAGI. The CDR3 covers 15 residues. CDR3 amino acids: CASSYSRGAPSGYTF. The CDR3 DNA is TGTGCCAGCAGTTACTCGCGGGGGGCGCCTTCTGGCTACACCTTC.

The chain recombines TRBV10-3 with TRBJ1-5; possibly TRBD1 for D (5 bases). The CDR3 spans 18 residues. Between the trimmed V and J ends, which lost 2 bases and 0 bases, there was a span of 17 bases. Germline CDR1 and CDR2: ENHRY and SYGVKD. The CDR3 here is CAISEGQGMGYSNQPQHF. The CDR3 DNA is TGTGCCATCAGTGAGGGTCAGGGTATGGGATATAGCAATCAGCCCCAGCATTTT.

The DNA of the CDR3 is TGTGCCAGTAGTACCGTTCTCGTCGACAGGGGAAATAGCAATCAGCCCCAGCATTTT. It codes for CASSTVLVDRGNSNQPQHF. The chain joins TRBV19 to TRBJ1-5; 8 bases fit TRBD1. The CDR3 runs to 19 residues. The germline V gene has CDR1 LNHDA and CDR2 SQIVND (reference sequence). Trimming removed 4 bases from V and 0 bases from J; junction bases left unmatched: 14.

This clone has a single count. This sequence joins TRBV19 and TRBJ1-2; D uncertain. The V gene's germline CDR1 is LNHDA and CDR2 SQIVND (reference sequence). CDR3 length: 12 residues. Trimming stripped 1 base from V and 7 bases from J, with 7 bases between. The CDR3 DNA reads TGTGCCAGTAGTATAGTTGGCCTTGGCTACACCTTC. The encoded protein is CASSIVGLGYTF.

The gene calls are TRBV19 and TRBJ2-5; 8 nucleotides line up with TRBD2. This CDR3 is built from 14 residues. Trimming cost V 4 bases and J 4 bases; bases outside gene matches: 5. Germline lookup yields CDR1 LNHDA and CDR2 SQIVND (reference sequence). The CDR3 DNA reads TGTGCCAGTAGTAAGCCGGGAGGGCGAGAGACCCAGTACTTC. It translates to CASSKPGGRETQYF. The full variable domain, its missing parts supplied by reference TRBV19 and TRBJ2-5, is DGGITQSPKYLFRKEGQNVTLSCEQNLNHDAMYWYRQDPGQGLRLIYYSQIVNDFQKGDIAEGYSVSREKKESFPLTVTSAQKNPTAFYLCASSKPGGRETQYFGPGTRLLVL.

The chain recombines TRBV5-5 with TRBJ2-7; possible D gene TRBD2, 5 bases. The V end lost 0 bases, the J end lost 3 bases, and 13 bases lay between the germline ends. Per germline, CDR1 SGHKS and CDR2 YYEKEE (reference sequence). The CDR3 length is 15 residues. CDR3 sequence: CASSLGRAGGYEQYF. CDR3 coding DNA: TGTGCCAGCAGCTTGGGAAGGGCGGGTGGCTACGAGCAGTACTTC.

The V gene is TRBV11-3, the J gene TRBJ1-2; D perhaps matches TRBD1 (5 bases). From germline, CDR1 is SGHNT and CDR2 YENEEA. V lost 4 bases to trimming and J lost 0 bases, with 9 bases between them. CDR3 length equals 14 residues. CDR3 bases: TGTGCCAGCAGCTCCGGGGACTCTAACTATGGCTACACCTTC. Its translation is CASSSGDSNYGYTF.

The chain recombines TRBV19 with TRBJ2-1; 9 bases map to TRBD1. The J segment lost 4 bases and the V segment lost 3 bases, leaving 7 bases of the junction unmatched. The CDR3 extends over 16 amino acids. Germline values: CDR1 LNHDA, CDR2 SQIVND (reference sequence). CDR3 coding DNA: TGTGCCAGTAGTATGGGAAGGACAGGGGCTTACAATGAGCAGTTCTTC. Protein: CASSMGRTGAYNEQFF. The full variable domain, completed using reference TRBV19 and TRBJ2-1, is DGGITQSPKYLFRKEGQNVTLSCEQNLNHDAMYWYRQDPGQGLRLIYYSQIVNDFQKGDIAEGYSVSREKKESFPLTVTSAQKNPTAFYLCASSMGRTGAYNEQFFGPGTRLTVL.

The chain carries TRBV7-2 and TRBJ1-6; no firm D call. Germline V CDR1 and CDR2: SGHTA, FQGNSA. The CDR3 contains 13 residues. Trimming stripped 4 bases from V and 9 bases from J, with 10 bases between. The CDR3 loop reads CASSSPNTSPLHF. The CDR3 bases are TGTGCCAGCAGCTCCCCTAATACTTCACCCCTCCACTTT.

The J gene is TRBJ2-2, the V gene TRBV15, with a tentative D call TRBD1 (6 bases). The ends were cut back, 3 bases at V and 6 bases at J, with 11 bases in the middle. The V gene's germline CDR1 is LNHNV and CDR2 YYDKDF (reference sequence). This CDR3 is built from 14 residues. The CDR3 region is CATSRDSLAGELFF. The CDR3 DNA reads as TGTGCCACCAGCAGGGACAGCCTCGCCGGGGAGCTGTTTTTT.

The chain couples TRBV27 to TRBJ2-7, with D possibly matching TRBD1 (6 bases). The V end was cut by 5 bases, the J end by 4 bases, with 24 bases between. The V gene's germline CDR1 is MNHEY and CDR2 SMNVEV (reference sequence). The CDR3 sequence is 17 residues long. The CDR3 region has the DNA TGTGCCAGCAGTACACTTGGGAGTGGGGGCAGCGGTTACGAGCAGTACTTC. This translates into CASSTLGSGGSGYEQYF.

This chain joins TRBV27 and TRBJ1-1; tentatively, D is TRBD1 (6 bases). The CDR3 extends over 15 amino acids. Trimming pared 6 bases from V and 4 bases from J, leaving 18 bases between. CDR1 is MNHEY and CDR2 is SMNVEV in the germline V gene (reference sequence). Here the CDR3 reads CASRPSGGGGTEAFF. The CDR3 nucleotides read TGTGCCAGCAGACCATCGGGCGGGGGCGGCACTGAAGCTTTCTTT.

This clone was recorded once. The chain is built from TRBV7-9 and TRBJ1-2; D is possibly TRBD1 (6 bases). Trimming removed 5 bases from V and 4 bases from J, with 17 bases in between. The germline gives CDR1 SEHNR, CDR2 FQNEAQ (reference sequence). CDR3 length: 15 amino acids. This CDR3 is CASSPLGQTLYGYTF. Written as DNA, the CDR3 is TGTGCCAGCAGCCCCCTCGGACAGACCCTCTATGGCTACACCTTC.

V usage is TRBV30 and J usage is TRBJ1-2; 7 bases fit TRBD1. The CDR3 is 13 amino acids. Germline V CDR1 and CDR2: GTSNPN, SVGIG (reference sequence). The V gene end was trimmed by 8 bases and the J gene end by 5 bases; junction bases not matched to a gene: 11. The DNA of the CDR3 is TGTGCCGGAACAGGGGCCCAGGCGTATGGCTACACCTTC. It specifies CAGTGAQAYGYTF.

The chain has TRBV5-1 and TRBJ2-6; no clear D. V gave up 4 bases and J gave up 0 bases, with 5 bases separating them. Germline V gene lookup returns CDR1 SGHRS and CDR2 YFSETQ. This CDR3 region has 14 residues. CDR3 region: CASSVNSGANVLTF. The CDR3 DNA reads as TGCGCCAGCAGCGTAAACTCTGGGGCCAACGTCCTGACTTTC.

To note about this clone: The same CDR3 can be traced to other DNA sequences in this sample. The CDR3 DNA follows: TGTGCCAGTAGTATGCAGGGATACGAGCAGTACTTC. It is translated as CASSMQGYEQYF. V gene TRBV19 combines with J gene TRBJ2-7, with D possibly being TRBD1 (5 bases). The germline gives CDR1 LNHDA, CDR2 SQIVND (reference sequence). Trimming removed 3 bases from V and 4 bases from J, with 7 bases in between. The CDR3 is made up of 12 amino acids.

The CDR3 is CASSSRTGRGLETQYF. The CDR3 DNA is TGTGCCAGCAGCTCTCGGACAGGGAGGGGTTTAGAGACCCAGTACTTC. The J gene is TRBJ2-5, the V gene TRBV7-9; a weak D match, TRBD1 (8 bases). In germline, CDR1 is SEHNR, CDR2 FQNEAQ (reference sequence). Trimming took 4 bases from V and 4 from J, leaving 19 bases between them. The CDR3 spans 16 residues. The full variable domain, with the rest looked up from reference TRBV7-9 and TRBJ2-5, is DTGVSQNPRHKITKRGQNVTFRCDPISEHNRLYWYRQTLGQGPEFLTYFQNEAQLEKSRLLSDRFSAERPKGSFSTLEIQRTEQGDSAMYLCASSSRTGRGLETQYFGPGTRLLVL.

The J gene is TRBJ2-1, the V gene TRBV5-1, with TRBD1 matching over 11 bases. Germline V gene lookup returns CDR1 SGHRS and CDR2 YFSETQ. The V gene end was trimmed by 1 base and the J gene end by 6 bases; junction bases not matched to a gene: 3. There are 15 residues in the CDR3. Written as DNA, the CDR3 is TGCGCCAGCAGCTTGAGGACAGGGGGCCTCAATGAGCAGTTCTTC. It is translated as CASSLRTGGLNEQFF.

The chain combines TRBV24-1 with TRBJ1-5; no reliable D call. This CDR3 spans 15 amino acids. V lost 4 bases, J lost 0 bases, and 9 bases lay in between. Per the germline V gene, CDR1 is KGHDR and CDR2 is SFDVKD. This CDR3 reads CATSEGSGSNQPQHF. The CDR3 DNA follows: TGTGCCACCAGTGAAGGAAGCGGTAGCAATCAGCCCCAGCATTTT.

This clone was picked up a small number of times. This chain links TRBV11-1 with TRBJ1-1; the D is unclear. Germline values: CDR1 SGHAT, CDR2 FQDESV (reference sequence). V dropped 3 bases and J dropped 0 bases, with 8 bases sitting between them. The CDR3 covers 14 residues. CDR3 in DNA: TGTGCCAGCAGCTTCGACGGAGTGAACACTGAAGCTTTCTTT. This codes for CASSFDGVNTEAFF.

This clone has a handful of counts. The J gene is TRBJ2-7, the V gene TRBV24-1, with 7 positions matching TRBD1. The CDR3 spans 13 residues. The V gene's germline CDR1 is KGHDR and CDR2 SFDVKD. J lost 2 bases, V lost 7 bases, and 4 bases had no gene match. Written as DNA, the CDR3 is TGTGCCACCAGAGGGACAGATACCTACGAGCAGTACTTC. It specifies CATRGTDTYEQYF.

The chain recombines TRBV5-1 with TRBJ2-6; D ambiguous. The germline V gene encodes CDR1 SGHRS and CDR2 YFSETQ. This CDR3 region has 15 residues. Trimming left V 3 bases short and J 0 bases short, with 7 bases between. Written as DNA, the CDR3 is TGCGCCAGCAGCTCGGTCGGCTCTGGGGCCAACGTCCTGACTTTC. Its translation is CASSSVGSGANVLTF. Supplemented by reference TRBV5-1 and TRBJ2-6, the full variable domain reads KAGVTQTPRYLIKTRGQQVTLSCSPISGHRSVSWYQQTPGQGLQFLFEYFSETQRNKGNFPGRFSGRQFSNSRSEMNVSTLELGDSALYLCASSSVGSGANVLTFGAGSRLTVL.